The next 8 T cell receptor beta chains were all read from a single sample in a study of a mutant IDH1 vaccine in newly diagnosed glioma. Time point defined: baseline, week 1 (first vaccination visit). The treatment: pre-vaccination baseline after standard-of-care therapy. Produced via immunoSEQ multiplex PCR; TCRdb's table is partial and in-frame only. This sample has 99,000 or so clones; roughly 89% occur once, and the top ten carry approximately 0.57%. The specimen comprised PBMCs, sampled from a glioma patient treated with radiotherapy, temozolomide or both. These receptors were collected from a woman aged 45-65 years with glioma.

The CDR3 sequence: CASSPRISLGATGELFF. The CDR3 bases are TGTGCCAGCAGCCCCCGCATATCGTTAGGGGCCACCGGGGAGCTGTTTTTT. The genes are TRBV9 and TRBJ2-2, with a tentative D call TRBD1 (5 bases). This CDR3 has 17 amino acids. Germline CDR1 reads SGDLS; CDR2 reads YYNGEE. V lost 4 bases to trimming and J lost 4 bases, with 20 bases between them. Combining the CDR3 with reference TRBV9 and TRBJ2-2 gives the whole variable domain DSGVTQTPKHLITATGQRVTLRCSPRSGDLSVYWYQQSLDQGLQFLIQYYNGEERAKGNILERFSAQQFPDLHSELNLSSLELGDSALYFCASSPRISLGATGELFFGEGSRLTVL.

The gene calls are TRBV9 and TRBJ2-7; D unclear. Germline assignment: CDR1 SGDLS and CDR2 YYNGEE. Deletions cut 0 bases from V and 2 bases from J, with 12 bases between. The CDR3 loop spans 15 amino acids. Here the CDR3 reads CASSVGDTPTYEQYF. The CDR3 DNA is TGTGCCAGCAGCGTAGGAGACACCCCAACCTACGAGCAGTACTTC.

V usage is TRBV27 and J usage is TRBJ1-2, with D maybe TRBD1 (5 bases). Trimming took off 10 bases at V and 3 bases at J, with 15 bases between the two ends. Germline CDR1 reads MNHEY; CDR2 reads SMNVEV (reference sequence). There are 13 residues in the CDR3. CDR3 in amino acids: CATAGLEHYGYTF. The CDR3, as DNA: TGTGCCACCGCAGGGCTAGAGCACTATGGCTACACCTTC.

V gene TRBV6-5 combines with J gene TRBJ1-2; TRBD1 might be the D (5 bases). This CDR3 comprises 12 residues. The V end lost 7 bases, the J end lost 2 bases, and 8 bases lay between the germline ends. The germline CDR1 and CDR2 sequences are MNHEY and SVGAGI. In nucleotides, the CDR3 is TGTGCCAGCACGGCAGGGAACTATGGCTACACCTTC. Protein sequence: CASTAGNYGYTF.

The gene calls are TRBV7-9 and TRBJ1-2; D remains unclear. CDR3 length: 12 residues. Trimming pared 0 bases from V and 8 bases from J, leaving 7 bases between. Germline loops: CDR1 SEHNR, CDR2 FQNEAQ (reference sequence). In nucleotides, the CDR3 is TGTGCCAGCAGCTTAGCCGGGAGGGGCTACACCTTC. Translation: CASSLAGRGYTF.

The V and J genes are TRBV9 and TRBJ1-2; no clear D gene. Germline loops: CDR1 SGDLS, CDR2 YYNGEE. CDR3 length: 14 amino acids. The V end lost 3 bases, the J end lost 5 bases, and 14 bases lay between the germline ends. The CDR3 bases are TGTGCCAGCAGCGCCCGCTCAGGTGGTTATGGCTACACCTTC. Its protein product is CASSARSGGYGYTF. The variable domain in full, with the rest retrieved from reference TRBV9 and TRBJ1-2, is DSGVTQTPKHLITATGQRVTLRCSPRSGDLSVYWYQQSLDQGLQFLIQYYNGEERAKGNILERFSAQQFPDLHSELNLSSLELGDSALYFCASSARSGGYGYTFGSGTRLTVV.

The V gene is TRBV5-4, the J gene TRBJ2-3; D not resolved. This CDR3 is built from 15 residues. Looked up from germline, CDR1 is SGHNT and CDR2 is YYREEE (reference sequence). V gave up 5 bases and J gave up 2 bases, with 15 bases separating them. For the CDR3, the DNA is TGTGCCAGCAGTTACAGAGGTCCCTTCACAGATACGCAGTATTTT. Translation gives CASSYRGPFTDTQYF.

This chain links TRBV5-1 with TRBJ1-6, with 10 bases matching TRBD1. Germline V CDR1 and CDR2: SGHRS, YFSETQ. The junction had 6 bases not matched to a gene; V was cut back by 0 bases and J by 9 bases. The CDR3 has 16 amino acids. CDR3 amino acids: CASSLAGQGDGSPLHF. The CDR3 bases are TGCGCCAGCAGCTTGGCCGGACAGGGGGACGGTTCACCCCTCCACTTT.